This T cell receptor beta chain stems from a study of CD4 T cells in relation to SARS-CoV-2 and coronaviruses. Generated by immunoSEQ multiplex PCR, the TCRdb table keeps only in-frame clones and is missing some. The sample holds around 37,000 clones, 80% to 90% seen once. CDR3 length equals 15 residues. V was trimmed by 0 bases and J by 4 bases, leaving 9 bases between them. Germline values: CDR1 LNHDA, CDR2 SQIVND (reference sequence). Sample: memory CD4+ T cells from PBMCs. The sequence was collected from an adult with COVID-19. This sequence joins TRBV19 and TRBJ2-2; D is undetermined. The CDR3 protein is CASSIEAGFTGELFF. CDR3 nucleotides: TGTGCCAGTAGTATAGAAGCAGGTTTCACCGGGGAGCTGTTTTTT.